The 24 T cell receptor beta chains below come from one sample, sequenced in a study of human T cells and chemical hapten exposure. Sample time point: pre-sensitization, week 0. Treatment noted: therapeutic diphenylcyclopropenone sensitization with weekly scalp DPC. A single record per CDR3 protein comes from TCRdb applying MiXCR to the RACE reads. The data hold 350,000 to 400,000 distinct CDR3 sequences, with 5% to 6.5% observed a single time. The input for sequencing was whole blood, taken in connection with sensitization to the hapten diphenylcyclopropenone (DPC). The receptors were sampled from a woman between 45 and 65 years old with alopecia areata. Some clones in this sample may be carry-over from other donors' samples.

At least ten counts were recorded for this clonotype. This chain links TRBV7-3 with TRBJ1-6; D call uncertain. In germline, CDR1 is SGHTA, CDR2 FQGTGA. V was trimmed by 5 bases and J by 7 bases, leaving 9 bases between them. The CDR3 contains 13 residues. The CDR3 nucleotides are TGTGCCAGCAGCACCAATGGGAATTCACCCCTCCACTTT. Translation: CASSTNGNSPLHF.

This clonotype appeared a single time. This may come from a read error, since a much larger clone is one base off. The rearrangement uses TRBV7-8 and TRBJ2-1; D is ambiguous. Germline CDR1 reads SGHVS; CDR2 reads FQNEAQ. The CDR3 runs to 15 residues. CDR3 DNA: TGTGCCAACAGCTTAGCAGCGAGAACCTACAATGAGCAGTTCTTC. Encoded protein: CANSLAARTYNEQFF.

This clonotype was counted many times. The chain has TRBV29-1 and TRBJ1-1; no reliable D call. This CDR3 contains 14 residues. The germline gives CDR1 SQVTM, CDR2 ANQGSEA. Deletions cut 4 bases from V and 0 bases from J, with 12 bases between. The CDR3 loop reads CSVGKSSMNTEAFF. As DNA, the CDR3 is TGCAGCGTTGGAAAATCCTCGATGAACACTGAAGCTTTCTTT.

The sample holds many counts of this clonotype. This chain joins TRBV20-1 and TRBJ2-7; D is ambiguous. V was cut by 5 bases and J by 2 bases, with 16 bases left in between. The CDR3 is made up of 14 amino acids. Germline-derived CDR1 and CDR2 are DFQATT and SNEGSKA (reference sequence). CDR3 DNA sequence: TGCAGTGCTCGCCCCGACTTAGCAGCCTACGAGCAGTACTTC. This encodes CSARPDLAAYEQYF.

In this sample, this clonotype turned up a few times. The CDR3 is CASSYSGDLGLLRKLFF. The CDR3 DNA reads as TGTGCCAGCAGTTACTCGGGGGATCTGGGATTATTGAGAAAACTGTTTTTT. The chain employs TRBV6-6 and TRBJ1-4, with D possibly matching TRBD1 (5 bases). Per germline, CDR1 MNHNY and CDR2 SVGAGI (reference sequence). V was trimmed by 0 bases and J by 10 bases, leaving 21 bases between them. This CDR3 contains 17 residues.

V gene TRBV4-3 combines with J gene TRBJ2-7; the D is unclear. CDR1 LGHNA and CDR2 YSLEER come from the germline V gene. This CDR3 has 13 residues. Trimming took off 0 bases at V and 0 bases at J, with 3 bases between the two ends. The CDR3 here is CASSQDISYEQYF. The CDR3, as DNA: TGCGCCAGCAGCCAAGATATCTCCTACGAGCAGTACTTC.

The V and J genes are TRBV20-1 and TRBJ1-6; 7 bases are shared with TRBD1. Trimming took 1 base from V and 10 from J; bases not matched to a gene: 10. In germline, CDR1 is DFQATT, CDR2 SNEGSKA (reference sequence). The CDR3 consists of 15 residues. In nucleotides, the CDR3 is TGCAGTGCTAGAGTTTTGACAGGGTTGGAGTCACCCCTCCACTTT. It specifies CSARVLTGLESPLHF.

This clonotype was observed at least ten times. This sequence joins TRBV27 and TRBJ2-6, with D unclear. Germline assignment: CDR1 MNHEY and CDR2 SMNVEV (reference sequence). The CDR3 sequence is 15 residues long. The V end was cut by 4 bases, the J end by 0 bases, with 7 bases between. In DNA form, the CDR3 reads TGTGCCAGCAGTTATCTCCTCTCTGGGGCCAACGTCCTGACTTTC. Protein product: CASSYLLSGANVLTF. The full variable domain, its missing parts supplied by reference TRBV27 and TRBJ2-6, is EAQVTQNPRYLITVTGKKLTVTCSQNMNHEYMSWYRQDPGLGLRQIYYSMNVEVTDKGDVPEGYKVSRKEKRNFPLILESPSPNQTSLYFCASSYLLSGANVLTFGAGSRLTVL.

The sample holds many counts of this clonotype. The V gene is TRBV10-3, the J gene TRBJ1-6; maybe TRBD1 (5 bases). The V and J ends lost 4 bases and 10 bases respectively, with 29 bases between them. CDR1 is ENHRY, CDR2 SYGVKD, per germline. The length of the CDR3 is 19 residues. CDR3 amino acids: CAISGFIVSGGRDYSPLHF. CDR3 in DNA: TGTGCCATCAGTGGTTTTATTGTGTCAGGAGGTCGGGACTACTCACCCCTCCACTTT.

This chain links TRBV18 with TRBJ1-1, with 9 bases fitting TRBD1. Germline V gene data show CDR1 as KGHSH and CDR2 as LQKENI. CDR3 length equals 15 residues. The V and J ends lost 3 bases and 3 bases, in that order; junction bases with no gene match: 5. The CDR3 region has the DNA TGTGCCAGCTCACCCCGGGACAGGGCGTACACTGAAGCTTTCTTT. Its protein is CASSPRDRAYTEAFF. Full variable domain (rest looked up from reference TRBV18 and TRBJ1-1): NAGVMQNPRHLVRRRGQEARLRCSPMKGHSHVYWYRQLPEEGLKFMVYLQKENIIDESGMPKERFSAEFPKEGPSILRIQQVVRGDSAAYFCASSPRDRAYTEAFFGQGTRLTVV.

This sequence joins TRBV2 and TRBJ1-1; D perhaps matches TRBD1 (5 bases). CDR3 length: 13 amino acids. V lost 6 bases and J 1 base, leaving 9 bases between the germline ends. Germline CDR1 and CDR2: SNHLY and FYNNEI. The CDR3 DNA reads TGTGCCAGCAGGCGTGGGGGGAACACTGAAGCTTTCTTT. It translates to CASRRGGNTEAFF.

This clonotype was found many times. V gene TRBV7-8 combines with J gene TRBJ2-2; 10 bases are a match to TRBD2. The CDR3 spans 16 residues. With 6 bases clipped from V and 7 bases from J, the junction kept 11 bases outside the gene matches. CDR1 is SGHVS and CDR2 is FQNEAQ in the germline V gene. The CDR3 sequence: CASRKTSGTQNGELFF. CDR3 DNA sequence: TGTGCCAGCAGGAAAACTAGCGGGACTCAAAACGGGGAGCTGTTTTTT.

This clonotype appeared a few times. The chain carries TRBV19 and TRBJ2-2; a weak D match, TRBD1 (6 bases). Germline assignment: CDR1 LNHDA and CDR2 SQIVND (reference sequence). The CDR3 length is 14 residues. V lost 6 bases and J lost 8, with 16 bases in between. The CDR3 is CASSEDAGVGELFF. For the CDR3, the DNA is TGTGCCAGTAGCGAGGACGCAGGGGTTGGGGAGCTGTTTTTT.

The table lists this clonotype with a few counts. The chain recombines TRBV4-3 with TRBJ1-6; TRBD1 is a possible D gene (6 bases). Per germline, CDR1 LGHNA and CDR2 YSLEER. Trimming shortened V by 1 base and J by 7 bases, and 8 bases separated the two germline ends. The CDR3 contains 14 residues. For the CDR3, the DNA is TGCGCCAGCAGCCAAGGACAGGACAATTCACCCCTCCACTTT. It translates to CASSQGQDNSPLHF.

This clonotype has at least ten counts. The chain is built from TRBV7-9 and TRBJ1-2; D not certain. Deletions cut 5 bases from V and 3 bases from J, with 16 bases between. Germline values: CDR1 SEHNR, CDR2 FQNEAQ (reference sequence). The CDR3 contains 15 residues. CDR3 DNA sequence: TGTGCCAGCAGCATGAAGGGTGGCATTGACTATGGCTACACCTTC. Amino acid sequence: CASSMKGGIDYGYTF.

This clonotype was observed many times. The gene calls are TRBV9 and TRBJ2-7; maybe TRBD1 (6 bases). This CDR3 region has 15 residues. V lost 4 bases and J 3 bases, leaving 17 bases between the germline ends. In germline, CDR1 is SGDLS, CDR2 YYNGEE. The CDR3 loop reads CASSPDAGELYEQYF. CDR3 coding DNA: TGTGCCAGCAGCCCAGATGCAGGGGAACTCTACGAGCAGTACTTC.

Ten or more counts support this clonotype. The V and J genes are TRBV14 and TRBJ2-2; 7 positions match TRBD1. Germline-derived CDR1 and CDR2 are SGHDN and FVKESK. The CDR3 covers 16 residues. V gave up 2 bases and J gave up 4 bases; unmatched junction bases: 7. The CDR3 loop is CASSQKTGELTGELFF. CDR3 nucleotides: TGTGCCAGCAGCCAAAAAACAGGGGAACTCACCGGGGAGCTGTTTTTT.

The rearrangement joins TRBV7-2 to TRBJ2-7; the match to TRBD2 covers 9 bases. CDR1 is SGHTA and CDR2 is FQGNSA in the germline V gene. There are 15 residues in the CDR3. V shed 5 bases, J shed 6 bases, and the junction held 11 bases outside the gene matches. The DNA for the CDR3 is TGTGCCAGCAGCGGACAGTCCCGCGGGGGGGTCGAGCAGTACTTC. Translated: CASSGQSRGGVEQYF.

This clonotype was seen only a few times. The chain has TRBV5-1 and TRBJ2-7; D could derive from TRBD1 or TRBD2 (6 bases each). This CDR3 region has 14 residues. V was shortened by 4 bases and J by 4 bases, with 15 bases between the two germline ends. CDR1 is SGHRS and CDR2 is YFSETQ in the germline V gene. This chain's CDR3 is CASSGGGLGYEQYF. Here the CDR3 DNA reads TGCGCCAGCAGCGGAGGGGGTCTCGGGTACGAGCAGTACTTC.

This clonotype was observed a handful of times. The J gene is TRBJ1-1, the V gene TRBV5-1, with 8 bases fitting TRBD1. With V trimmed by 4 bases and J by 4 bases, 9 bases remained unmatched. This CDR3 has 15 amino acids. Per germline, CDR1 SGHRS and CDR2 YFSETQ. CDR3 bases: TGCGCCAGCAGCCGACAGACAGGGGCTCCCACTGAAGCTTTCTTT. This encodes CASSRQTGAPTEAFF.

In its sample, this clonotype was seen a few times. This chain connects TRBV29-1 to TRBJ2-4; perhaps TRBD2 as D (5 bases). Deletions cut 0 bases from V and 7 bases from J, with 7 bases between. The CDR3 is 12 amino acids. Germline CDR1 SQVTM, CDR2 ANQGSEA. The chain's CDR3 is CSVEEGSNIQYF. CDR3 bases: TGCAGCGTTGAAGAAGGGAGTAACATTCAGTACTTC. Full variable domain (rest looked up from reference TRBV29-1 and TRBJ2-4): SAVISQKPSRDICQRGTSLTIQCQVDSQVTMMFWYRQQPGQSLTLIATANQGSEATYESGFVIDKFPISRPNLTFSTLTVSNMSPEDSSIYLCSVEEGSNIQYFGAGTRLSVL.

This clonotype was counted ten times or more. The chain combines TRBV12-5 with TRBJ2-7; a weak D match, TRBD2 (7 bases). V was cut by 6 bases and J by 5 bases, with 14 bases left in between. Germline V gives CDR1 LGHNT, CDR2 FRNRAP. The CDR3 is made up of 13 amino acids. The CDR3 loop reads CASGKSGGNEQYF. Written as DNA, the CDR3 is TGTGCTAGTGGGAAGTCGGGGGGCAACGAGCAGTACTTC.

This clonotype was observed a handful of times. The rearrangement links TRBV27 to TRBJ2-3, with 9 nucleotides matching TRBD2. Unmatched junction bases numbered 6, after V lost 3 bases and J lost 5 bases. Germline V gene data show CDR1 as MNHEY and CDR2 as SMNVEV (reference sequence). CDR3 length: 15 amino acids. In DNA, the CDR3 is TGTGCCAGCAGTTTGGAGCGGGGGGCGGGAGATACGCAGTATTTT. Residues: CASSLERGAGDTQYF.

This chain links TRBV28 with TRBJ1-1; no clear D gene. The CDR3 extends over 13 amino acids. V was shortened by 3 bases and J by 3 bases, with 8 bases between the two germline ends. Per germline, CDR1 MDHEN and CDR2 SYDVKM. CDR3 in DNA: TGTGCCAGCAGTTTGCGGACGTACACTGAAGCTTTCTTT. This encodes CASSLRTYTEAFF.